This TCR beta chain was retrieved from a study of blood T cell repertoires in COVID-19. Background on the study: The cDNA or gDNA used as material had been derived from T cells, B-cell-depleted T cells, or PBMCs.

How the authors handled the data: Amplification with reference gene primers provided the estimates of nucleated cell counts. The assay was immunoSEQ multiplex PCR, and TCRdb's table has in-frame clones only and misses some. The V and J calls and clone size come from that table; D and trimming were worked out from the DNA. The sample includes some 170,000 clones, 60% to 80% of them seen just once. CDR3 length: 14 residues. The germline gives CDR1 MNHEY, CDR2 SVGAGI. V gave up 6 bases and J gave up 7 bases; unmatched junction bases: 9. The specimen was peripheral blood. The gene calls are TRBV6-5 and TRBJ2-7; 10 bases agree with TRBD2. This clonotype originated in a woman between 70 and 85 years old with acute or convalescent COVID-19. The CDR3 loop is CASRSPGLAREQYF. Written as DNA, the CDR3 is TGTGCCAGCAGGTCACCGGGACTAGCGCGTGAGCAGTACTTC.